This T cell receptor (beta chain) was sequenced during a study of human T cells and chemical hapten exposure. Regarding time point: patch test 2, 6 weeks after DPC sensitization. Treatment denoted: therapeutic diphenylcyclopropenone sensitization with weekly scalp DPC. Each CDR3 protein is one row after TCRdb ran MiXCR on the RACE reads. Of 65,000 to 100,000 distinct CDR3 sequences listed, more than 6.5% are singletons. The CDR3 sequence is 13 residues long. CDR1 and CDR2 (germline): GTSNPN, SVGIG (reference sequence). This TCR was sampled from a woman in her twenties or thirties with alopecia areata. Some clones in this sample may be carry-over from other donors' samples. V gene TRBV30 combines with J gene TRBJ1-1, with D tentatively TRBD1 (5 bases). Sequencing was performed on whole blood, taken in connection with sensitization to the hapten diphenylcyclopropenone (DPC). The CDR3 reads CASKGQLNTEAFF. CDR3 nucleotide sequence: TGTGCATCAAAGGGGCAGTTGAACACTGAAGCTTTCTTT.